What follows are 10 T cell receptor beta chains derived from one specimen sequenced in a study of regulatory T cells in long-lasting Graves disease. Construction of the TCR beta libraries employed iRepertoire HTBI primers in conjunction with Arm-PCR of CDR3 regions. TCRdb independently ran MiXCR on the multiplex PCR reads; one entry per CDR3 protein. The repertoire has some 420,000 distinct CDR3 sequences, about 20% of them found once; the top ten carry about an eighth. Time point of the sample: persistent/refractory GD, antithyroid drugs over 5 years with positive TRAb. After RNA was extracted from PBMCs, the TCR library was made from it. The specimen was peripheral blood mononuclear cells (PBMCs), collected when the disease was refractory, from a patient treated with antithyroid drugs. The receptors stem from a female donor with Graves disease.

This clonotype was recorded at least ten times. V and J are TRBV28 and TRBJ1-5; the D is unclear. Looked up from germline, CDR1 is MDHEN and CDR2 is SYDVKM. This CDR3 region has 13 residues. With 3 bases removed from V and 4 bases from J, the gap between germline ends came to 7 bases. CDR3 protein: CASSFPRNQPQHF. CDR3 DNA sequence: TGTGCCAGCAGTTTTCCAAGAAATCAGCCCCAGCATTTT.

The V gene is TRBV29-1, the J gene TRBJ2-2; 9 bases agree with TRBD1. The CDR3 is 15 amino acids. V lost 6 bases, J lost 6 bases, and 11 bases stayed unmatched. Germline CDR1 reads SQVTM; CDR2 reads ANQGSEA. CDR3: CSVGRQGGKAGELFF. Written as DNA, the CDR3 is TGCAGCGTCGGCAGACAGGGGGGGAAGGCCGGGGAGCTGTTTTTT.

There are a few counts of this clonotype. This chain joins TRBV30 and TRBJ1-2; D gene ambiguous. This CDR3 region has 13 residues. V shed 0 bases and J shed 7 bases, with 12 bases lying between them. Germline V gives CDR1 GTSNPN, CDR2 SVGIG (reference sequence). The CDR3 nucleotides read TGTGCCTGGAGTGTTGTCCCTGGCGGTGGCTACACCTTC. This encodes CAWSVVPGGGYTF.

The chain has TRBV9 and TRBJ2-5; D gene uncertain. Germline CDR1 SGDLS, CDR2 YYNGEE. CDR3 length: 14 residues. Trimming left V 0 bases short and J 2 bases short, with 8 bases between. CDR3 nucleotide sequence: TGTGCCAGCAGCGTAGGAATATTTCAAGAGACCCAGTACTTC. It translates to CASSVGIFQETQYF. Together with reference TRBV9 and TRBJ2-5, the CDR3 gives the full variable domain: DSGVTQTPKHLITATGQRVTLRCSPRSGDLSVYWYQQSLDQGLQFLIQYYNGEERAKGNILERFSAQQFPDLHSELNLSSLELGDSALYFCASSVGIFQETQYFGPGTRLLVL.

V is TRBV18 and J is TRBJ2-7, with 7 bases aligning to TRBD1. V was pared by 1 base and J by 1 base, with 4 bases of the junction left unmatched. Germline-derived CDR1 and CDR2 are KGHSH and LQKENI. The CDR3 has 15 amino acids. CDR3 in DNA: TGTGCCAGCTCACCACAGGGGGCGTCATCCTACGAGCAGTACTTC. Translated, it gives CASSPQGASSYEQYF.

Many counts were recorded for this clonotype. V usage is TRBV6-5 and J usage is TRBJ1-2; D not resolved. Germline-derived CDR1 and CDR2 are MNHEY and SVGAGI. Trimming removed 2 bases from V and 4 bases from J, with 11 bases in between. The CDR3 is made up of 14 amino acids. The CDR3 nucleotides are TGTGCCAGCAGTTACGAGTTAGATGGCTATGGCTACACCTTC. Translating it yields CASSYELDGYGYTF.

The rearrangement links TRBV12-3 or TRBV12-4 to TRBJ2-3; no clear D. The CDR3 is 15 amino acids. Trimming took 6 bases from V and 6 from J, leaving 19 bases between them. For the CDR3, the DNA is TGTGCCAGCAGAACCGGGTCAAGGTCGCCGGATACGCAGTATTTT. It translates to CASRTGSRSPDTQYF.

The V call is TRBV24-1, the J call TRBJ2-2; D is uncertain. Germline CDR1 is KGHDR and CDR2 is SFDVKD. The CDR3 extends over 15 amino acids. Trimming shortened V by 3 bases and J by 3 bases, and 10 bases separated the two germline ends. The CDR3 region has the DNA TGTGCCACCAGTGATCCTTCCAGTTACACCGGGGAGCTGTTTTTT. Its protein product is CATSDPSSYTGELFF.

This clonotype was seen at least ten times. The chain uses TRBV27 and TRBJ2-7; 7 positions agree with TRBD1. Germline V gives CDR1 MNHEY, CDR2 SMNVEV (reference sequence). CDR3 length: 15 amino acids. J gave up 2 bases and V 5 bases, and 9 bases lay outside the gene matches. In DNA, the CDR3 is TGTGCCAGCAGTGATTCAGCGGACAGGACCTACGAGCAGTACTTC. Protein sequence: CASSDSADRTYEQYF.

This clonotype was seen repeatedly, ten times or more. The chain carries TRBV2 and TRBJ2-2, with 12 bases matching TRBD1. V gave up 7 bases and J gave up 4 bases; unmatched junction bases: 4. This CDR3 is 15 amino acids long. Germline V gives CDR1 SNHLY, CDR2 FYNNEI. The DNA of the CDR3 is TGTGCCAGCACCGGGACAGGGGGCTCCACCGGGGAGCTGTTTTTT. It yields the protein CASTGTGGSTGELFF.